This TCR beta chain is from a study of T-cell memory formation after mild COVID-19. General study points: The CD4+ clones that contracted clustered mainly within CM and EM, and the CD8+ clones concentrated in EMRA. Clones that shrank (day 15 to 85) were balanced CD4/CD8, whereas later expanders leaned CD4+.

TCRdb called the 5' RACE reads again in MiXCR, with one record for every CDR3 protein. Of 180,000 or so distinct CDR3 sequences listed, more than 9% are singletons. On this clonotype itself: Its antigen is undetermined.

This sequence originates from a man younger than 35 who had mild COVID-19 (a few samples of this study predate the infection). Cell type and time point are not known. Input material: PBMCs or a T cell subset sorted from them (not recorded which).

Here the CDR3 reads CASRWDRPQEPQHF. The CDR3 DNA follows: TGTGCCAGCAGATGGGACAGGCCCCAGGAGCCCCAGCATTTT. The V call is TRBV12-3 or TRBV12-4, the J call TRBJ1-5; 8 bases agree with TRBD1. The J segment lost 8 bases and the V segment lost 6 bases, leaving 9 bases of the junction unmatched. This CDR3 comprises 14 residues.